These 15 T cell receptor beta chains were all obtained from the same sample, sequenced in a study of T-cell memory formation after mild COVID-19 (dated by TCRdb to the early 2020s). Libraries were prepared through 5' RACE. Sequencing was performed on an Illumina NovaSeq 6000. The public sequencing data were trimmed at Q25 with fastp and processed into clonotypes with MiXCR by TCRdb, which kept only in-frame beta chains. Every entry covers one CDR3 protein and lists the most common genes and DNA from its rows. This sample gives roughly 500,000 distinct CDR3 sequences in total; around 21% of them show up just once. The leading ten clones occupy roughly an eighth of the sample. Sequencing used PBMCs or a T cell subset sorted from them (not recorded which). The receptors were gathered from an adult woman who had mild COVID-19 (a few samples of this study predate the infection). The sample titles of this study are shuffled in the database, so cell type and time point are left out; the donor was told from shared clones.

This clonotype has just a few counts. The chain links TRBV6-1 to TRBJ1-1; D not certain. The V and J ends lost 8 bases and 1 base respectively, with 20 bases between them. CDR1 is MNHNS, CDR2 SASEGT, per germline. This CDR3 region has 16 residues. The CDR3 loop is CASGGFREAENTEAFF. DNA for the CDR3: TGTGCCAGCGGTGGGTTTCGGGAGGCTGAGAACACTGAAGCTTTCTTT.

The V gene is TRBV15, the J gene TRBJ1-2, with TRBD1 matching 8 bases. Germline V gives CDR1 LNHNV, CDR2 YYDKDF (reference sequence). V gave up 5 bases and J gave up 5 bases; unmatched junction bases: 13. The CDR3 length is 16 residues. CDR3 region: CATSPGQASYSYGYTF. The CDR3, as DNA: TGTGCCACCAGCCCGGGACAGGCCAGCTACTCTTATGGCTACACCTTC.

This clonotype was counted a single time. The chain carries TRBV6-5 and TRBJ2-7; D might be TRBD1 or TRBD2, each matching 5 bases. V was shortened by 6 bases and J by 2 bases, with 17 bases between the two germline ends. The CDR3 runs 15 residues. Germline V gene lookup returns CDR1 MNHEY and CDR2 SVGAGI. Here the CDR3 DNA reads TGTGCCAGCAGAGCCGGAGGTCAGGGAGCCTACGAGCAGTACTTC. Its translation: CASRAGGQGAYEQYF.

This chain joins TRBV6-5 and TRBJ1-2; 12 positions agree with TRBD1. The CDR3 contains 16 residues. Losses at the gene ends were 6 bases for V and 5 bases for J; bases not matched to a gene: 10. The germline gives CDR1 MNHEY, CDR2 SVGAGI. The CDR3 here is CASSTNRDRGLYGYTF. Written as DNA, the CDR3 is TGTGCCAGCAGCACAAATAGGGACAGGGGGCTTTATGGCTACACCTTC.

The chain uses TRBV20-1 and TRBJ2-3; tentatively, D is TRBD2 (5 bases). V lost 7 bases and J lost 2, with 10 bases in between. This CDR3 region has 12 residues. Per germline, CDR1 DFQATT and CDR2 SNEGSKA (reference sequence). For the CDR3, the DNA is TGCAGTGAGGCAGCGGCCACAGATACGCAGTATTTT. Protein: CSEAAATDTQYF.

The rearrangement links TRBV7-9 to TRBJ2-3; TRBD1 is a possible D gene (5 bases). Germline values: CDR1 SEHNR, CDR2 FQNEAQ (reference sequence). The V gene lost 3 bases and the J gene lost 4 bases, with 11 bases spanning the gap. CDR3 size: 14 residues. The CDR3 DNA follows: TGTGCCAGCAGCTTCCACAGGAGCGCAGATACGCAGTATTTT. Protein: CASSFHRSADTQYF. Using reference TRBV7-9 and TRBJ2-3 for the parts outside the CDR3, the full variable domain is DTGVSQNPRHKITKRGQNVTFRCDPISEHNRLYWYRQTLGQGPEFLTYFQNEAQLEKSRLLSDRFSAERPKGSFSTLEIQRTEQGDSAMYLCASSFHRSADTQYFGPGTRLTVL.

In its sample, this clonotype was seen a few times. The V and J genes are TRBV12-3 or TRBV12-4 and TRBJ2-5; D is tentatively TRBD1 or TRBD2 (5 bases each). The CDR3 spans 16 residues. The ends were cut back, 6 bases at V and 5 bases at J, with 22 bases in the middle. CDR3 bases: TGTGCCAGCAGCATGCCGTGGGGACGGAAAGGGGAGACCCAGTACTTC. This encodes CASSMPWGRKGETQYF.

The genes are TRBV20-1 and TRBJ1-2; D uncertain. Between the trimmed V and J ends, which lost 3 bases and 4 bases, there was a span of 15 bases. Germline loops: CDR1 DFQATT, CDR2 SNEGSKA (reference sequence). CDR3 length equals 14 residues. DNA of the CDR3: TGCAGTGCTAGTAGGGAGGGAGGCCGCTATGGCTACACCTTC. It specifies CSASREGGRYGYTF.

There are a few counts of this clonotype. CDR3 sequence reads: CASSPLGQALYF. CDR3 in DNA: TGTGCCAGCAGCCCACTGGGACAGGCGCTTTACTTC. This chain joins TRBV7-2 and TRBJ2-7, with TRBD1 matching over 8 bases. The length of the CDR3 is 12 residues. V shed 5 bases, J shed 13 bases, and the junction held 10 bases outside the gene matches. Germline V gene data show CDR1 as SGHTA and CDR2 as FQGNSA.

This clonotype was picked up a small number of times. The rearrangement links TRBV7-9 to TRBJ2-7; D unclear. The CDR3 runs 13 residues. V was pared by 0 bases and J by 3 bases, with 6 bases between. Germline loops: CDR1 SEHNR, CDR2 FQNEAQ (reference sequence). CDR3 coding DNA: TGTGCCAGCAGCTTAGCTAGAGACTACGAGCAGTACTTC. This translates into CASSLARDYEQYF.

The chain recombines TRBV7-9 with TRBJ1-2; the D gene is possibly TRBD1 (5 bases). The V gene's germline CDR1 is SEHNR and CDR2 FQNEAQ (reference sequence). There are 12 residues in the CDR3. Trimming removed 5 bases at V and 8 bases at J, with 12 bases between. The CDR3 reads CASSQGVWGYTF. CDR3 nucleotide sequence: TGTGCCAGCAGCCAAGGGGTATGGGGCTACACCTTC.

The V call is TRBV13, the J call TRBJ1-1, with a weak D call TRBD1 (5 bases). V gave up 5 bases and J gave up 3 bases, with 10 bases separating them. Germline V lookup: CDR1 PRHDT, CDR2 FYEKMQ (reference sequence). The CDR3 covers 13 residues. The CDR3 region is CASSIRGDTEAFF. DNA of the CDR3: TGTGCCAGCAGCATACGGGGGGACACTGAAGCTTTCTTT. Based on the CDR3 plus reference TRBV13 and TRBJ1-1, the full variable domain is AAGVIQSPRHLIKEKRETATLKCYPIPRHDTVYWYQQGPGQDPQFLISFYEKMQSDKGSIPDRFSAQQFSDYHSELNMSSLELGDSALYFCASSIRGDTEAFFGQGTRLTVV.

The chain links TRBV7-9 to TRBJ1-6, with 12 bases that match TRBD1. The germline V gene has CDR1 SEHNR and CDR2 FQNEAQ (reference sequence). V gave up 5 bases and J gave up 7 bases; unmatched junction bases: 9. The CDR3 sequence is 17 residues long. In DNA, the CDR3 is TGTGCCAGCAGCCCCGGGACAGGGGGCGCGGGAAATTCACCCCTCCACTTT. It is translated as CASSPGTGGAGNSPLHF.

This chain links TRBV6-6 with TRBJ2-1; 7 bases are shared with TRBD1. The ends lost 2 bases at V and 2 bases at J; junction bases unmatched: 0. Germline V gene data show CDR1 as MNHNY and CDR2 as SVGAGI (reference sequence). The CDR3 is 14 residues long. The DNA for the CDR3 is TGTGCCAGCAGTTACGGACAGGCCTACAATGAGCAGTTCTTC. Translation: CASSYGQAYNEQFF.

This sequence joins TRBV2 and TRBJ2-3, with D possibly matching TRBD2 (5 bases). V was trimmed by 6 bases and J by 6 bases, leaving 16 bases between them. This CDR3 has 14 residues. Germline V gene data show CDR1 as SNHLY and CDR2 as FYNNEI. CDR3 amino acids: CASSPNLSGDTQYF. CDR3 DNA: TGTGCCAGCAGCCCAAACCTGTCGGGGGATACGCAGTATTTT.